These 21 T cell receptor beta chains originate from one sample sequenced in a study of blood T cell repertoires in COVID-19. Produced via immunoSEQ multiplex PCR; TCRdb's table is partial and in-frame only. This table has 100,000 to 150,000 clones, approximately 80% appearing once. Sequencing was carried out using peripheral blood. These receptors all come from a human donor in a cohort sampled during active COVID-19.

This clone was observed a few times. This CDR3 is CASSFEQGWSYEQYF. Here the CDR3 DNA reads TGTGCCAGCAGTTTTGAGCAGGGGTGGTCCTACGAGCAGTACTTC. The rearrangement joins TRBV28 to TRBJ2-7, with a tentative D call TRBD1 (6 bases). CDR3 length: 15 amino acids. The V end lost 3 bases, the J end lost 1 base, and 13 bases lay between the germline ends. Germline CDR1 is MDHEN and CDR2 is SYDVKM.

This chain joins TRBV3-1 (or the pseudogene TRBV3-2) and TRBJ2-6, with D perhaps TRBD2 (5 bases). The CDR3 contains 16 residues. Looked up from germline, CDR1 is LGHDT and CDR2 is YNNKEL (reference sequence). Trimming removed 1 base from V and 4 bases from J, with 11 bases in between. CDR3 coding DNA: TGTGCCAGCAGCCAAGGGGCCCTAGCCGGGGCCAACGTCCTGACTTTC. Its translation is CASSQGALAGANVLTF.

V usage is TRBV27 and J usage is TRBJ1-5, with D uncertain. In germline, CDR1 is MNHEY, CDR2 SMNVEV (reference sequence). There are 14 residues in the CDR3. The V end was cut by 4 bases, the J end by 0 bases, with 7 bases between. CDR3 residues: CASSSLYSNQPQHF. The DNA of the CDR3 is TGTGCCAGCAGTTCACTTTATAGCAATCAGCCCCAGCATTTT.

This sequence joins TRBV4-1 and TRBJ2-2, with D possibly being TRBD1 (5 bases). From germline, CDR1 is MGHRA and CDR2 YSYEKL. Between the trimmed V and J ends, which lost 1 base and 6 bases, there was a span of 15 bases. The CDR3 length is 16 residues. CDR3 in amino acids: CASSQVRRGASGELFF. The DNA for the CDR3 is TGCGCCAGCAGCCAAGTCCGTCGTGGGGCGTCCGGGGAGCTGTTTTTT.

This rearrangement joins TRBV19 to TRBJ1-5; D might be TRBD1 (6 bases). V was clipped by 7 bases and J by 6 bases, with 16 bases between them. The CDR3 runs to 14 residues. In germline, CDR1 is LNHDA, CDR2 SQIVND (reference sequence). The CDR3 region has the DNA TGTGCCAGTAACCAGGGGAGAAGTACTCAGCCCCAGCATTTT. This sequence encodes CASNQGRSTQPQHF.

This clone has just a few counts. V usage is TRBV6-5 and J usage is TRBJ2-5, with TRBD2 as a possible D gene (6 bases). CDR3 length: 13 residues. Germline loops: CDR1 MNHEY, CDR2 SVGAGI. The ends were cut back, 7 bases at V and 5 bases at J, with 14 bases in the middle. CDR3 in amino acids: CASTSQAGETQYF. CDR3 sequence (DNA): TGTGCCAGCACCAGCCAGGCGGGGGAGACCCAGTACTTC.

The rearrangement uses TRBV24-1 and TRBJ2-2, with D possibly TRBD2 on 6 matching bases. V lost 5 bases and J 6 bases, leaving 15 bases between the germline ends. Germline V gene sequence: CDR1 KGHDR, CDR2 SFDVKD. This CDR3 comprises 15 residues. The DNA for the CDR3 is TGTGCCACCAGTGTCGGGGGTAAAGATGCCGGGGAGCTGTTTTTT. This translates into CATSVGGKDAGELFF.

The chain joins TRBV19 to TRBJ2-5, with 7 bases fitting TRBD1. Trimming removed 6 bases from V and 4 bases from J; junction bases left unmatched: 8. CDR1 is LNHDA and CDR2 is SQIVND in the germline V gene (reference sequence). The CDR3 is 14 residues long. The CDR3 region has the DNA TGTGCCAGTAGCCCGACAGGGCCTCGAGAGACCCAGTACTTC. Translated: CASSPTGPRETQYF. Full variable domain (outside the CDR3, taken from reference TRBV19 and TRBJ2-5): DGGITQSPKYLFRKEGQNVTLSCEQNLNHDAMYWYRQDPGQGLRLIYYSQIVNDFQKGDIAEGYSVSREKKESFPLTVTSAQKNPTAFYLCASSPTGPRETQYFGPGTRLLVL.

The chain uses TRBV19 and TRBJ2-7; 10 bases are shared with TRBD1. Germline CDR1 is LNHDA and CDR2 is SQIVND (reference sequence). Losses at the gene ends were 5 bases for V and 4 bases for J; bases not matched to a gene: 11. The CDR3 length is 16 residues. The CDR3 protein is CASSAQGQGIGYEQYF. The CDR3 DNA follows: TGTGCCAGTAGTGCCCAGGGACAGGGGATAGGTTACGAGCAGTACTTC.

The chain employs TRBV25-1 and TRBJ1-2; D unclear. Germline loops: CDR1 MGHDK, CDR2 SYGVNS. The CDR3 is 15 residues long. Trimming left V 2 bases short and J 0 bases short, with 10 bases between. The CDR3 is CASSEPGGTNYGYTF. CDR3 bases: TGTGCCAGCAGTGAACCCGGCGGGACTAACTATGGCTACACCTTC.

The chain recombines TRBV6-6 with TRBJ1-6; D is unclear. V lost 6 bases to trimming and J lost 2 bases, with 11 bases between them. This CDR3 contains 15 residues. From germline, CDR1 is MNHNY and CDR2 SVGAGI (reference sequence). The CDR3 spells CASRHYGAYNSPLHF. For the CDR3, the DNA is TGTGCCAGCAGGCACTACGGGGCCTATAATTCACCCCTCCACTTT.

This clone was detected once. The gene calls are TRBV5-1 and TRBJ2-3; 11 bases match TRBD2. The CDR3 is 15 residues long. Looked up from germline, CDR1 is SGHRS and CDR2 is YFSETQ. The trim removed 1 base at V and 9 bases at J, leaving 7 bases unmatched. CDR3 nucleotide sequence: TGCGCCAGCAGCTTGACTAGCGGGGGCCAAGGAACGCAGTATTTT. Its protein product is CASSLTSGGQGTQYF.

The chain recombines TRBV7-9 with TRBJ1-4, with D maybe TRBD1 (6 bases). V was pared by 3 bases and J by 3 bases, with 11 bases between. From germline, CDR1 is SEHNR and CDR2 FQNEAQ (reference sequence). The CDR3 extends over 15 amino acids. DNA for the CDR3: TGTGCCAGCAGCTTTCCGGACAGACCTAATGAAAAACTGTTTTTT. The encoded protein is CASSFPDRPNEKLFF.

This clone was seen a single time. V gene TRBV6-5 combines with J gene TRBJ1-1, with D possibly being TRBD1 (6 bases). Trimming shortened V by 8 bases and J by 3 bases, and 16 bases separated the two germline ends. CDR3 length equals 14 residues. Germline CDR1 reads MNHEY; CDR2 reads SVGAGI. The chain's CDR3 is CASVGGAPDTEAFF. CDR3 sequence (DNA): TGTGCCAGCGTAGGGGGGGCGCCGGACACTGAAGCTTTCTTT.

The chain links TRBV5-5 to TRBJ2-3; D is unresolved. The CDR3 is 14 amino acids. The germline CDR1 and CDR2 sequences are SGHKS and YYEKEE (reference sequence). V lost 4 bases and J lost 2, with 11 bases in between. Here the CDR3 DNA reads TGTGCCAGCAGCCACCGGGTCACCACAGATACGCAGTATTTT. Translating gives CASSHRVTTDTQYF.

Here the CDR3 reads CASSPDRAGNTIYF. Written as DNA, the CDR3 is TGTGCCAGCAGCCCCGACAGGGCTGGAAACACCATATATTTT. The chain has TRBV7-2 and TRBJ1-3; TRBD1 matches 7 bases. The CDR3 length is 14 residues. Germline V gives CDR1 SGHTA, CDR2 FQGNSA. V was pared by 5 bases and J by 2 bases, with 3 bases of the junction left unmatched.

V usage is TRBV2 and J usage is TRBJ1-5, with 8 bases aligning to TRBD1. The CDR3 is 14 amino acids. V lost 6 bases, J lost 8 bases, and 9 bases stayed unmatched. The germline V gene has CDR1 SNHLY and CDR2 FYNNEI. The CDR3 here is CASRNRGGSEPQHF. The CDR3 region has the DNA TGTGCCAGCAGAAACAGGGGGGGTTCGGAGCCCCAGCATTTT.

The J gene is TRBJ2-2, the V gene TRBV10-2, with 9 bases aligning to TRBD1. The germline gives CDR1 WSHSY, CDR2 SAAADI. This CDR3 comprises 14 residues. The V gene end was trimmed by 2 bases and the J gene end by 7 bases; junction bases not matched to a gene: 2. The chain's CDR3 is CASSETGGVGELFF. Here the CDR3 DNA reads TGCGCCAGCAGTGAGACAGGGGGCGTCGGGGAGCTGTTTTTT.

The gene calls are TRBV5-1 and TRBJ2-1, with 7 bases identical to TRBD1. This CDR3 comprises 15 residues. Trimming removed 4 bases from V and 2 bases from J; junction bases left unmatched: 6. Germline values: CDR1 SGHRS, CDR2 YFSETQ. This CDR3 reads CASSPPGQPYNEQFF. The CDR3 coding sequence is TGCGCCAGCAGCCCCCCGGGACAGCCCTACAATGAGCAGTTCTTC.

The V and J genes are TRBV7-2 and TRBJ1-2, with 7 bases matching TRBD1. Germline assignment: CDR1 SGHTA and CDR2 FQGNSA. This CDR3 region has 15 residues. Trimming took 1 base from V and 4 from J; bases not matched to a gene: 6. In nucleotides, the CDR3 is TGTGCCAGCAGCTTAGTTACAGGGGCCCCCTATGGCTACACCTTC. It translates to CASSLVTGAPYGYTF.

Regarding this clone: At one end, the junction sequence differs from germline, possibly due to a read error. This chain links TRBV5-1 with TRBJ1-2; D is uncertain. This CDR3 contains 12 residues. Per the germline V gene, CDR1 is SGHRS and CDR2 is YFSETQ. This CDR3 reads CASRLDPFGYTF. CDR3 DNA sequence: TGCGCCAGCAGGTTGGATCCCTTTGGCTACACCTTC.